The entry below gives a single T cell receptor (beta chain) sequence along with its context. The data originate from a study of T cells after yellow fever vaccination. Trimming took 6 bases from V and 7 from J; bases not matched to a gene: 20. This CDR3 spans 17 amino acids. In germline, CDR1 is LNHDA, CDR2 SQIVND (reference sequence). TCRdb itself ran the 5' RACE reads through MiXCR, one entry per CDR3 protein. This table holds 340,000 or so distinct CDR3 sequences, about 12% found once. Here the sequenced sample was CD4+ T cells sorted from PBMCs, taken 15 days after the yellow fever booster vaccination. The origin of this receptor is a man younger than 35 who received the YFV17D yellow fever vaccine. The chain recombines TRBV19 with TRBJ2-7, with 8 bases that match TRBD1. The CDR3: CASSVRGRQVVEGEQYF. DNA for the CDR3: TGTGCCAGTAGCGTCAGGGGGCGACAGGTGGTGGAGGGAGAGCAGTACTTC.